The clone carrying this T cell receptor (beta chain) was seen ten or more times. Antigen unknown. These data are taken from a study of Graves' ophthalmopathy and Graves' hyperthyroidism. Study-wide results and caveats: A model built from 13 signatures distinguished ophthalmopathy from stable hyperthyroidism with 87.88% sensitivity and 81.08% specificity.

CDR3 regions of TCR beta were amplified from RNA transcripts. Amplification began with first-round RT-PCR using HTBI primers, then second-round multiplex PCR was performed. One entry per CDR3 protein, called by TCRdb with MiXCR from the multiplex PCR reads. This table holds about 210,000 distinct CDR3 sequences, under 30% found once. Certain patients were not enrolled. These were patients with other autoimmune diseases, uncontrolled infections, pregnancy or lactation. Germline lookup yields CDR1 SEHNR and CDR2 FQNEAQ (reference sequence). This CDR3 has 17 amino acids. Trimming cost V 2 bases and J 5 bases, with 18 bases left between them.

Sample: peripheral blood. The receptor was derived from a man between 45 and 60 years old with Graves' ophthalmopathy. V and J are TRBV7-9 and TRBJ2-2; D not certain. As DNA, the CDR3 is TGTGCCAGCAGCTTATCGTCTCCGTCCGTAGTGACCGGGGAGCTGTTTTTT. This encodes CASSLSSPSVVTGELFF.